This T cell receptor beta chain was sequenced in a study of shared clonotypes between healthy human individuals. Study at large: Researchers assigned three CD4 naive, three CD4 memory, two CD8 naive and one CD8 memory plate to each donor.

The trim removed 5 bases at V and 5 bases at J, leaving 6 bases unmatched. Germline values: CDR1 SGHTA, CDR2 FQGTGA. The CDR3 has 15 amino acids. Method: immunoSEQ multiplex PCR; TCRdb's copy keeps in-frame clones and lacks some. The table records 2 million to 2.5 million clones, 85% to 95% of them present only once. Specimen: naive CD4+ T cells from PBMCs. The subset: CD45RA+ positively selected. The TCR was taken from a man aged 18-30 years in good health. Some clones in this sample may be carry-over from other donors' samples. The chain employs TRBV7-3 and TRBJ2-1; TRBD2 matches 10 bases. CDR3 amino acids: CASSLGLAANNEQFF. Here the CDR3 DNA reads TGTGCCAGCAGCCTTGGACTAGCGGCGAACAATGAGCAGTTCTTC.